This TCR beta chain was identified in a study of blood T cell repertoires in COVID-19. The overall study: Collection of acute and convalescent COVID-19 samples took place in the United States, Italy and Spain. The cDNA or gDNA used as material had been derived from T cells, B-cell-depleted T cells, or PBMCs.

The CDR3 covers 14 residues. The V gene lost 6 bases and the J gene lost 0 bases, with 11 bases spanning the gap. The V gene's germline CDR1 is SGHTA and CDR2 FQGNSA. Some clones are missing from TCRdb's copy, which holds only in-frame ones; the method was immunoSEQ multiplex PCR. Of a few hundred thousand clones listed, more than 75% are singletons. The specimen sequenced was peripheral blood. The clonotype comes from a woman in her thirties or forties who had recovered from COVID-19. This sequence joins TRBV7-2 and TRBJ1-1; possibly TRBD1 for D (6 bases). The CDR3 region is CASRPQGMNTEAFF. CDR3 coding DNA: TGTGCCAGCAGACCCCAGGGGATGAACACTGAAGCTTTCTTT.